This is a list of T cell receptor beta chains from one sample in a study of shared clonotypes between healthy human individuals. Sequencing used immunoSEQ multiplex PCR; TCRdb keeps in-frame clones, though not all of them. The sample holds about 2 million clones; about 95% are singletons and the top ten take 1% to 1.3%. The source material was naive CD8+ T cells sorted from blood. These receptors originate from a man aged 18 to 29 in good health. CDR3s include the opening cysteine and the closing phenylalanine or tryptophan. Fields, in order: D gene, V gene, J gene, clone size, CDR3 protein, CDR3 DNA. The D gene is left open where the match is weak. The size of a clone is reported for some rows only, either as once, few or many, or as a class for expanded clones.

d_call: -; v_call: TRBV28; j_call: TRBJ2-7; clone_size: -; cdr3_aa: CASSLSRDGYEQYF; cdr3_nt: TGTGCCAGCAGTTTATCCCGGGACGGCTACGAGCAGTACTTC
d_call: -; v_call: TRBV27; j_call: TRBJ2-7; clone_size: -; cdr3_aa: CASSSGWGVTYEQYF; cdr3_nt: TGTGCCAGCAGTTCCGGTTGGGGCGTCACCTACGAGCAGTACTTC
d_call: -; v_call: TRBV5-1; j_call: TRBJ2-4; clone_size: -; cdr3_aa: CASSLLYRTKSLAKNIQYF; cdr3_nt: TGCGCCAGCAGCTTGTTGTATAGGACCAAATCTCTAGCCAAAAACATTCAGTACTTC
d_call: -; v_call: TRBV7-9; j_call: TRBJ2-7; clone_size: -; cdr3_aa: CASSGSGTPYEQYF; cdr3_nt: TGTGCCAGCAGCGGATCCGGGACTCCCTACGAGCAGTACTTC
d_call: -; v_call: TRBV9; j_call: TRBJ2-3; clone_size: -; cdr3_aa: CASSVEEGGTDTQYF; cdr3_nt: TGTGCCAGCAGCGTGGAGGAGGGCGGCACAGATACGCAGTATTTT
d_call: -; v_call: TRBV4-3; j_call: TRBJ2-7; clone_size: -; cdr3_aa: CASSQDRYLANYEQYF; cdr3_nt: TGCGCCAGCAGCCAAGATAGGTACCTAGCCAACTACGAGCAGTACTTC
d_call: TRBD1; v_call: TRBV5-6; j_call: TRBJ1-3; clone_size: -; cdr3_aa: CASSSTGTGNTIYF; cdr3_nt: TGTGCCAGCAGCTCGACAGGGACTGGAAACACCATATATTTT
d_call: TRBD1; v_call: TRBV2; j_call: TRBJ2-5; clone_size: -; cdr3_aa: CASSVSTGGVWETQYF; cdr3_nt: TGTGCCAGCAGTGTATCGACAGGGGGGGTTTGGGAGACCCAGTACTTC
d_call: TRBD2; v_call: TRBV5-1; j_call: TRBJ2-2; clone_size: -; cdr3_aa: CASTPPGLAGYTGELFF; cdr3_nt: TGCGCCAGCACCCCTCCGGGACTAGCGGGATACACCGGGGAGCTGTTTTTT
d_call: TRBD2; v_call: TRBV29-1; j_call: TRBJ2-1; clone_size: -; cdr3_aa: CSVDSGSSDEQFF; cdr3_nt: TGCAGCGTTGACAGCGGGAGTAGCGATGAGCAGTTCTTC
d_call: TRBD2; v_call: TRBV4-3; j_call: TRBJ2-1; clone_size: -; cdr3_aa: CASSLLLERENEQFF; cdr3_nt: TGCGCCAGCAGCCTTTTGCTGGAGCGGGAGAATGAGCAGTTCTTC
d_call: -; v_call: TRBV27; j_call: TRBJ2-1; clone_size: -; cdr3_aa: CASSLRATSEQFF; cdr3_nt: TGTGCCAGCAGCCTGAGGGCCACAAGTGAGCAGTTCTTC
d_call: -; v_call: TRBV7-2; j_call: TRBJ1-2; clone_size: -; cdr3_aa: CASSLHIYGYTF; cdr3_nt: TGTGCCAGCAGCTTACACATTTATGGCTACACCTTC
d_call: TRBD2; v_call: TRBV6-6; j_call: TRBJ2-3; clone_size: once; cdr3_aa: CASSYSVAGGTDTQYF; cdr3_nt: TGTGCCAGCAGTTACTCTGTAGCGGGAGGCACAGATACGCAGTATTTT
d_call: -; v_call: TRBV7-7; j_call: TRBJ2-7; clone_size: -; cdr3_aa: CASSLRIGSDEQYF; cdr3_nt: TGTGCTAGCAGCCTACGGATTGGTAGCGACGAGCAGTACTTC
d_call: -; v_call: TRBV29-1; j_call: TRBJ2-7; clone_size: -; cdr3_aa: CSVDGETGDFYEQYF; cdr3_nt: TGCAGCGTTGATGGCGAGACAGGTGATTTCTACGAGCAGTACTTC
d_call: -; v_call: TRBV5-8; j_call: TRBJ2-7; clone_size: -; cdr3_aa: CASSLGFYEQYF; cdr3_nt: TGTGCCAGCAGCTTGGGATTCTACGAGCAGTACTTC
d_call: -; v_call: TRBV5-6; j_call: TRBJ1-5; clone_size: -; cdr3_aa: CASSIQGLPQHF; cdr3_nt: TGTGCCAGCAGCATACAGGGTCTTCCCCAGCATTTT
d_call: TRBD2; v_call: TRBV6-5; j_call: TRBJ2-7; clone_size: -; cdr3_aa: CACSYEAGVTHEQYF; cdr3_nt: TGTGCCTGCAGTTACGAAGCGGGAGTGACGCACGAGCAGTACTTC
d_call: -; v_call: TRBV2; j_call: TRBJ2-5; clone_size: -; cdr3_aa: CASLPLSEEETQYF; cdr3_nt: TGTGCCAGCCTCCCGTTAAGCGAGGAAGAGACCCAGTACTTC
d_call: TRBD2; v_call: TRBV5-6; j_call: TRBJ2-3; clone_size: -; cdr3_aa: CASSLELAGGTDTQYF; cdr3_nt: TGTGCCAGCAGTCTAGAACTAGCGGGAGGGACAGATACGCAGTATTTT
d_call: -; v_call: TRBV27; j_call: TRBJ2-7; clone_size: once; cdr3_aa: CASSPAAGQRTYEQYF; cdr3_nt: TGTGCCAGCAGCCCTGCCGCGGGACAGCGGACCTACGAGCAGTACTTC
d_call: TRBD2; v_call: TRBV7-9; j_call: TRBJ2-3; clone_size: -; cdr3_aa: CASSLGFSGGTDTQYF; cdr3_nt: TGTGCCAGCAGCTTAGGTTTTAGCGGGGGGACAGATACGCAGTATTTT
d_call: TRBD2; v_call: TRBV27; j_call: TRBJ2-1; clone_size: -; cdr3_aa: CASSRAGGLDEQFF; cdr3_nt: TGTGCCAGCAGTAGGGCGGGAGGGCTGGATGAGCAGTTCTTC
d_call: -; v_call: TRBV7-9; j_call: TRBJ2-7; clone_size: -; cdr3_aa: CASSSASSYEQYF; cdr3_nt: TGTGCCAGCAGCTCAGCCAGTAGTTACGAGCAGTACTTC
d_call: TRBD1; v_call: TRBV5-5; j_call: TRBJ1-6; clone_size: few; cdr3_aa: CASSLAGTGDNSPLHF; cdr3_nt: TGTGCCAGCAGCTTGGCCGGGACAGGTGATAATTCACCCCTCCACTTT